This TCR beta chain was recovered during a study of T-cell reconstitution after alpha-beta-depleted transplantation in children. Unique molecular identifiers were used in preparing the TCRbeta library. TCRdb independently ran MiXCR on the PCR reads; one entry per CDR3 protein. Counted here are about 610,000 distinct CDR3 sequences, roughly a tenth occurring once; the ten biggest clones make up 3.5% to 5%. CDR1 and CDR2 (germline): SGHRS, YFSETQ. V was pared by 3 bases and J by 11 bases, with 21 bases between. The CDR3 is 16 amino acids. The sequence came from a human donor who donated a stem cell graft to a child with acute myeloid leukemia. The rearrangement uses TRBV5-1 and TRBJ1-6; no reliable D call. The sample was PBMCs from the stem cell graft donor, taken from the stem cell graft. This CDR3 reads CASSSTPREGRTPLHF. The CDR3 coding sequence is TGCGCCAGCAGCTCGACCCCCCGGGAAGGCAGGACACCCCTCCACTTT.